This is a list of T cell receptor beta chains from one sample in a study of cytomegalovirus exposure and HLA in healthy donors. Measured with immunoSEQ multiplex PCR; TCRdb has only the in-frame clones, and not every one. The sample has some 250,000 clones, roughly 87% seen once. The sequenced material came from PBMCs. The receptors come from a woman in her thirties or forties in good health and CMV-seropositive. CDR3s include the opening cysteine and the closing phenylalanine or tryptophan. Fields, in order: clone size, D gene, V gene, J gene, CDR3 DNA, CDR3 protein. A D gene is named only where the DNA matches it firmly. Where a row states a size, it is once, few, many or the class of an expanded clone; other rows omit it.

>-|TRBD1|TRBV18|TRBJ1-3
TGTGCCAGCTCATTACGTACCGGGACAGAGATACATTCCTCTGGAAACACCATATATTTT
CASSLRTGTEIHSSGNTIYF
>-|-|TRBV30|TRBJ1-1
TGTGCCCGGGGGAATAGGGACACTGAAGCTTTCTTT
CARGNRDTEAFF
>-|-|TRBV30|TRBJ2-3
TGTGCCTGGAGTGTACTTAGCGCGCGTAGCACAGATACGCAGTATTTT
CAWSVLSARSTDTQYF
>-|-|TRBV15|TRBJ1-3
TGTGCCACCAGCAGGGGCAGCAACTCTGGAAACACCATATATTTT
CATSRGSNSGNTIYF
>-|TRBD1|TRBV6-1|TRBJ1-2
TGTGCCACCAGGACAGGGGCCTATGGCTACACCTTC
CATRTGAYGYTF
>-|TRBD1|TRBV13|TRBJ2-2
TGTGCCAGCAGCTTTACTTTTGGGACAGCAAACACCGGGGAGCTGTTTTTT
CASSFTFGTANTGELFF
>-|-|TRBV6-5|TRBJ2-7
TGTGCCAGCAGTTTTCGTAGGAGCTCCTACGAGCAGTACTTC
CASSFRRSSYEQYF
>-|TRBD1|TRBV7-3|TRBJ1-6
TGTGCCAGCAGCTTGCAGGGGGCAGCCTATAATTCACCCCTCCACTTT
CASSLQGAAYNSPLHF
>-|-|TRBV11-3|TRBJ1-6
TGTGCCAGCAGCTTAGAGGGAGGGGCACCCCTCCACTTT
CASSLEGGAPLHF
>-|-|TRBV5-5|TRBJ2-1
TGTGCCAGCAGCTTATCTAGAAACACCTACAATGAGCAGTTCTTC
CASSLSRNTYNEQFF
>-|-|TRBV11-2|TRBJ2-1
TGTGCCAGCAGCCCCAAAAGCGGCGGCTACAATGAGCAGTTCTTC
CASSPKSGGYNEQFF
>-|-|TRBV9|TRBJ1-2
TGTGCCAGCACATCATACGGGGGGCACTCCCAGATTTTCACCTTC
CASTSYGGHSQIFTF
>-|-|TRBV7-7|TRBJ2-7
TGTGCGGGCCCCCGGGAAGGGTACTTC
CAGPREGYF
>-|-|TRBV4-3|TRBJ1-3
TGCGCCAGCAGCCAAGAGCGGGGTCCTGGAAACACCATATATTTT
CASSQERGPGNTIYF
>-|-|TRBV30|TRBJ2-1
TGTGCCTGGAGTGTACTCGGGAGAAATGAGCAGTTCTTC
CAWSVLGRNEQFF
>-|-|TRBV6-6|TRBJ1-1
TGTGCCAGCAGTTACCCCCGGGACACTGAAGCTTTCTTT
CASSYPRDTEAFF
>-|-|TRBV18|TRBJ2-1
TGTGCCAGCTCACCACCGAGAACTAGCTTCTACAATGAGCAGTTCTTC
CASSPPRTSFYNEQFF
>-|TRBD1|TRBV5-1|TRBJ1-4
TGCGCCAACACAGGGGGCGGGAGTGAAAAACTGTTTTTT
CANTGGGSEKLFF
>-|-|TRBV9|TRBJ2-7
TGTGCCAGCAGCGGATCCGGGACTTTCCCCTCGGAGCAGTACTTC
CASSGSGTFPSEQYF
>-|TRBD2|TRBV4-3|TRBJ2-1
TGCGCCAGCAGCCAAGATTCGGGACTAGCGGGAGTTGGGGAGCAGTTCTTC
CASSQDSGLAGVGEQFF
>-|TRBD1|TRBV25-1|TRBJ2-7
TGTGCCAGCAGTGTCGGGACAGGGGCCTACGAGCAGTACTTC
CASSVGTGAYEQYF
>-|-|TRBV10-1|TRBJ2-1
TGCGCCAGCAGTGAGTCGACAGTCGGTGAGCAGTTCTTC
CASSESTVGEQFF
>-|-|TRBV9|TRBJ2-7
TGTGCCAGCAGCGTAGAAGGACGAGCGGACGAGCAGTACTTC
CASSVEGRADEQYF
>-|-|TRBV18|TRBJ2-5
TGTGCCAGCTCACAACGGAGAGAGACCCAGTACTTC
CASSQRRETQYF
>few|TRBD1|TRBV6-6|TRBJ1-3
TGTGCCAGCAGAGCGGGACAGGGCCCCGCCATATATTTT
CASRAGQGPAIYF
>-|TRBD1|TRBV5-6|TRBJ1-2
TGTGCCAGCAGCTTCCGGGACAGGGGATCTAGTGGCTACACCTTC
CASSFRDRGSSGYTF
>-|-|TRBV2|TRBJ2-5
TGTGCCAGCAGTTTCTCCAGGGGCCCCCAAGAGACCCAGTACTTC
CASSFSRGPQETQYF
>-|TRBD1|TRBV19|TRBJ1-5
TGTGCCAGTAGTACAGTACAGGGGGCTCAGCCCCAGCATTTT
CASSTVQGAQPQHF
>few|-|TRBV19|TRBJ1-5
TGTGCCAGTAGTATATCGGGGGAACGCGGTCAGCCCCAGCATTTT
CASSISGERGQPQHF
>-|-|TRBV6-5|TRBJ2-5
TGTGCCAGCAGTTACCGATTATACAGAGAGACCCAGTACTTC
CASSYRLYRETQYF
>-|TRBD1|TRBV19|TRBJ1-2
TGTGCCAGTAGTGAGGACAGGAGGGTTAACTATGGCTACACCTTC
CASSEDRRVNYGYTF
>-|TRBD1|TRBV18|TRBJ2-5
TGTGCCAGCTCACCCGGACAGGGGTTTTTCGATGGAGAGACCCAGTACTTC
CASSPGQGFFDGETQYF